Below are 27 T cell receptor beta chains sequenced from a single sample in a study of patients and donors after allogeneic stem cell transplantation. From the RT-PCR reads, TCRdb called clonotypes with MiXCR, one entry per CDR3 protein. The sample contains roughly 880,000 distinct CDR3 sequences, roughly 18% of which appear only once. Sequencing used blood, either unsorted or a sorted T cell fraction (not recorded which). The receptor source for this set is a human donor who was either an allogeneic HSCT recipient or a stem cell or donor lymphocyte infusion donor (not recorded which). It is not recorded whose cells these are; they may come from a transplant donor.

This clonotype came up many times. The chain uses TRBV5-1 and TRBJ2-5; 7 nucleotides align to TRBD1. V shed 1 base, J shed 0 bases, and the junction held 3 bases outside the gene matches. CDR1 is SGHRS and CDR2 is YFSETQ in the germline V gene. There are 15 residues in the CDR3. The CDR3 DNA reads as TGCGCCAGCAGCTTGCGGGACAGAGACCAAGAGACCCAGTACTTC. Translation: CASSLRDRDQETQYF.

This chain uses TRBV20-1 with TRBJ2-1; 9 nucleotides agree with TRBD2. Trimming took 6 bases from V and 5 from J; bases not matched to a gene: 14. CDR1 DFQATT and CDR2 SNEGSKA come from the germline V gene (reference sequence). There are 16 residues in the CDR3. In DNA form, the CDR3 reads TGCAGTGCGAAGAGAGTTTGGCGGGGGGGCAACAATGAGCAGTTCTTC. Translated, it gives CSAKRVWRGGNNEQFF.

This clonotype was observed at least ten times. The chain uses TRBV5-1 and TRBJ2-3, with 15 bases fitting TRBD2. CDR3 size: 17 residues. The J segment lost 2 bases and the V segment lost 4 bases, leaving 5 bases of the junction unmatched. Looked up from germline, CDR1 is SGHRS and CDR2 is YFSETQ. Here the CDR3 DNA reads TGCGCCAGCAGCCAAGGACTAGCGGGAGGGGACACAGATACGCAGTATTTT. It codes for CASSQGLAGGDTDTQYF. Using reference TRBV5-1 and TRBJ2-3 for the parts outside the CDR3, the full variable domain is KAGVTQTPRYLIKTRGQQVTLSCSPISGHRSVSWYQQTPGQGLQFLFEYFSETQRNKGNFPGRFSGRQFSNSRSEMNVSTLELGDSALYLCASSQGLAGGDTDTQYFGPGTRLTVL.

V is TRBV7-2 and J is TRBJ2-5; 9 nucleotides agree with TRBD2. This CDR3 contains 16 residues. Germline CDR1 and CDR2: SGHTA and FQGNSA. J was trimmed by 1 base and V by 3 bases; bases with no gene match: 6. The CDR3 is CASSLGSGGIQETQYF. The CDR3 DNA sequence: TGTGCCAGCAGCTTGGGCAGCGGGGGGATCCAAGAGACCCAGTACTTC.

This sequence joins TRBV29-1 and TRBJ2-1; perhaps TRBD1 as D (5 bases). CDR1 and CDR2 (germline): SQVTM, ANQGSEA. The CDR3 consists of 11 residues. V shed 7 bases and J shed 6 bases, with 10 bases lying between them. CDR3 bases: TGCAGCGCACTCAGGGTCAATGAGCAGTTCTTC. It specifies CSALRVNEQFF.

This chain links TRBV13 with TRBJ2-3, with 8 bases that match TRBD1. V was pared by 5 bases and J by 4 bases, with 5 bases of the junction left unmatched. The CDR3 runs 14 residues. Germline CDR1 reads PRHDT; CDR2 reads FYEKMQ (reference sequence). The CDR3 nucleotides are TGTGCCAGCAGCCGTAGGACAGGGCCAGATACGCAGTATTTT. This codes for CASSRRTGPDTQYF.

This clonotype was picked up a small number of times. V and J are TRBV21-1 and TRBJ2-3; TRBD2 is the table's D call and was not checked against the DNA. TRBV21-1 is a pseudogene locus. CDR3 length: 16 residues. CDR3 residues: CASSPVAGSSTDTQYF. DNA for the CDR3: TGTGCCAGCAGCCCAGTAGCGGGGTCTAGCACAGATACGCAGTATTTT.

This rearrangement joins TRBV7-2 to TRBJ2-5; 12 bases agree with TRBD2. J was trimmed by 4 bases and V by 8 bases; bases with no gene match: 5. CDR3 length: 14 residues. CDR1 is SGHTA, CDR2 FQGNSA, per germline. The CDR3 region is CASALAGGGETQYF. CDR3 nucleotide sequence: TGTGCCAGCGCACTAGCGGGAGGCGGAGAGACCCAGTACTTC.

This chain joins TRBV27 and TRBJ2-7; D is ambiguous. Between the trimmed V and J ends, which lost 2 bases and 2 bases, there was a span of 13 bases. Germline V gene data show CDR1 as MNHEY and CDR2 as SMNVEV (reference sequence). This CDR3 is 15 amino acids long. The CDR3 coding sequence is TGTGCCAGCAGTTTAATGTCAGAAGCCCCCTACGAGCAGTACTTC. Protein product: CASSLMSEAPYEQYF.

In this sample, this clonotype turned up a few times. The V and J genes are TRBV19 and TRBJ2-3; 8 bases line up with TRBD1. This CDR3 spans 16 amino acids. V was pared by 5 bases and J by 9 bases, with 16 bases of the junction left unmatched. From germline, CDR1 is LNHDA and CDR2 SQIVND (reference sequence). The CDR3 DNA is TGTGCCAGTAGTGTCCGACAGGGGTCCCTAGTAGGCACGCAGTATTTT. Translating gives CASSVRQGSLVGTQYF.

In its sample, this clonotype was seen a few times. The chain is built from TRBV15 and TRBJ2-1; D is possibly TRBD2 (5 bases). V lost 3 bases and J lost 5, with 17 bases in between. The germline V gene encodes CDR1 LNHNV and CDR2 YYDKDF (reference sequence). The CDR3 has 16 amino acids. The CDR3, as DNA: TGTGCCACCAGCAGGGACTTGAGGGTGTTGAACAATGAGCAGTTCTTC. Translation gives CATSRDLRVLNNEQFF.

J is TRBJ2-5 and V is TRBV20-1, with D perhaps matching TRBD2 (6 bases). Germline V lookup: CDR1 DFQATT, CDR2 SNEGSKA (reference sequence). The CDR3 covers 14 residues. V lost 4 bases, J lost 3 bases, and 15 bases lay in between. CDR3 loop: CSAIQPGLKETQYF. The DNA for the CDR3 is TGCAGTGCTATACAACCGGGACTTAAAGAGACCCAGTACTTC.

This clonotype was counted between two and nine times. The chain has TRBV24-1 and TRBJ1-4, with D uncertain. Germline CDR1 KGHDR, CDR2 SFDVKD. Trimming pared 4 bases from V and 0 bases from J, leaving 5 bases between. This CDR3 contains 14 residues. The CDR3 DNA reads TGTGCCACCAGTGACGGAGCAACTAATGAAAAACTGTTTTTT. Its translation is CATSDGATNEKLFF.

The V and J genes are TRBV30 and TRBJ1-1, with 9 bases identical to TRBD1. The CDR3 runs 16 residues. J lost 10 bases, V lost 0 bases, and 15 bases had no gene match. CDR1 is GTSNPN and CDR2 is SVGIG in the germline V gene (reference sequence). The DNA of the CDR3 is TGTGCCTGGAGTGTACCGGGACAGGGTAGAAGTAGTCGAGCTTTCTTT. Its translation is CAWSVPGQGRSSRAFF.

V gene TRBV9 combines with J gene TRBJ2-7; the match to TRBD2 covers 8 bases. The germline V gene has CDR1 SGDLS and CDR2 YYNGEE. V lost 3 bases to trimming and J lost 5 bases; unmatched junction nucleotides: 10. The CDR3 consists of 15 residues. The CDR3 reads CASSARLAKVDEQYF. In DNA, the CDR3 is TGTGCCAGCAGCGCGAGACTAGCGAAAGTAGACGAGCAGTACTTC.

This chain uses TRBV6-4 with TRBJ1-2; TRBD1 agrees at 9 bases. V lost 6 bases and J lost 8; bases outside the gene matches: 10. The CDR3 consists of 14 residues. Germline V CDR1 and CDR2: MRHNA, SNTAGT. CDR3 amino acids: CASSSGTGPLGYTF. The CDR3 nucleotides are TGTGCCAGCAGCTCCGGGACAGGGCCCCTGGGCTACACCTTC.

The rearrangement links TRBV25-1 to TRBJ2-7; tentative D call: TRBD1 (6 bases). Trimming stripped 4 bases from V and 6 bases from J, with 16 bases between. There are 14 residues in the CDR3. The germline V gene encodes CDR1 MGHDK and CDR2 SYGVNS. The CDR3 region has the DNA TGTGCCAGCAGTGGCCAAGGACAGTCTTTCGAGCAGTACTTC. Translated: CASSGQGQSFEQYF.

This clonotype was seen ten or more times. The genes are TRBV20-1 and TRBJ2-7; 8 nucleotides align to TRBD2. The V and J ends lost 1 base and 3 bases, in that order; junction bases with no gene match: 11. Germline CDR1 is DFQATT and CDR2 is SNEGSKA (reference sequence). This CDR3 contains 16 residues. The CDR3 region has the DNA TGCAGTGCTAGAGCCCGGGGGGGGTCCTCCGGCTACGAGCAGTACTTC. This encodes CSARARGGSSGYEQYF.

This clonotype was seen a handful of times. J is TRBJ2-7 and V is TRBV11-2; TRBD2 might be the D (5 bases). The V end was cut by 5 bases, the J end by 2 bases, with 16 bases between. The CDR3 is made up of 15 amino acids. CDR1 and CDR2 (germline): SGHAT, FQNNGV. As DNA, the CDR3 is TGTGCCAGCAGCCCTAGGACTTCTGACCCCTACGAGCAGTACTTC. Its translation: CASSPRTSDPYEQYF. Complete variable domain (other parts from reference TRBV11-2 and TRBJ2-7): EAGVAQSPRYKIIEKRQSVAFWCNPISGHATLYWYQQILGQGPKLLIQFQNNGVVDDSQLPKDRFSAERLKGVDSTLKIQPAKLEDSAVYLCASSPRTSDPYEQYFGPGTRLTVT.

The chain joins TRBV7-9 to TRBJ1-5; D remains unclear. This CDR3 has 15 residues. The germline V gene has CDR1 SEHNR and CDR2 FQNEAQ (reference sequence). Trimming removed 4 bases at V and 2 bases at J, with 12 bases between. CDR3 DNA: TGTGCCAGCAGCTCCGATAACCTAGGCAATCAGCCCCAGCATTTT. This sequence encodes CASSSDNLGNQPQHF.

The J gene is TRBJ2-7, the V gene TRBV9, with 8 bases lining up with TRBD1. Germline trimming cut 3 bases from V and 3 bases from J; bases unmatched to any gene: 14. Per the germline V gene, CDR1 is SGDLS and CDR2 is YYNGEE. The CDR3 is 17 residues long. The CDR3 DNA follows: TGTGCCAGCAGCGCCGACTCCAGGACAGGGATACTCTACGAGCAGTACTTC. This encodes CASSADSRTGILYEQYF.

The rearrangement joins TRBV7-9 to TRBJ2-7, with D uncertain. The V end lost 8 bases, the J end lost 0 bases, and 11 bases lay between the germline ends. In germline, CDR1 is SEHNR, CDR2 FQNEAQ (reference sequence). The CDR3 spans 13 residues. The CDR3: CASLVGSSYEQYF. The DNA for the CDR3 is TGTGCCAGCCTTGTCGGCAGCTCCTACGAGCAGTACTTC.

This chain connects TRBV29-1 to TRBJ2-7; D is perhaps TRBD2 (6 bases). V was clipped by 3 bases and J by 5 bases, with 20 bases between them. Germline V gene lookup returns CDR1 SQVTM and CDR2 ANQGSEA. This CDR3 is built from 15 residues. CDR3 in amino acids: CSVESATRKGNEQYF. CDR3 bases: TGCAGCGTTGAGTCCGCGACTAGGAAGGGCAACGAGCAGTACTTC.

The CDR3 protein is CSVERQEGPYNEQFF. The CDR3 nucleotides are TGCAGCGTTGAGAGGCAGGAGGGCCCGTACAATGAGCAGTTCTTC. The V and J genes are TRBV29-1 and TRBJ2-1, with D tentatively TRBD2 (6 bases). The CDR3 consists of 15 residues. Between the trimmed V and J ends, which lost 3 bases and 4 bases, there was a span of 16 bases. Germline CDR1 and CDR2: SQVTM and ANQGSEA.

The V call is TRBV7-3, the J call TRBJ2-2, with D maybe TRBD2 (6 bases). This CDR3 comprises 15 residues. The ends were cut back, 0 bases at V and 4 bases at J, with 9 bases in the middle. CDR1 is SGHTA and CDR2 is FQGTGA in the germline V gene. DNA for the CDR3: TGTGCCAGCAGCTTAACCCGGGGACTCACCGGGGAGCTGTTTTTT. It yields the protein CASSLTRGLTGELFF.

A few counts support this clonotype. This chain joins TRBV10-3 and TRBJ2-5; 8 bases fit TRBD2. V was clipped by 0 bases and J by 5 bases; unmatched bases: 5. Per germline, CDR1 ENHRY and CDR2 SYGVKD. The CDR3 has 15 residues. CDR3 sequence (DNA): TGTGCCATCAGTGAGTCGACTAGCGTAGGGGAGACCCAGTACTTC. Translation gives CAISESTSVGETQYF.

The CDR3 bases are TGCGCCAGCAGCTTGGGACAGGAAGAAAACGGCTACACCTTC. Encoded protein: CASSLGQEENGYTF. The chain recombines TRBV5-1 with TRBJ1-2, with D maybe TRBD1 (6 bases). CDR1 and CDR2 (germline): SGHRS, YFSETQ. Trimming shortened V by 0 bases and J by 8 bases, and 14 bases separated the two germline ends. This CDR3 is built from 14 residues.